This T cell receptor beta chain comes out of a study of T cells after yellow fever vaccination (dated by TCRdb to about 2019). Some background on the complete study: The SMART-Seq v4 Ultra Low Input RNA kit was used to prepare libraries from fractions with low cell numbers. To follow T-cell clones before and after both primary and booster YFV17D yellow fever vaccination, bulk TCR alpha and beta repertoires underwent longitudinal sequencing. Two healthy male donors, one aged 18 to 29 and one aged 30 to 40 years, made up the cohort. Bulk PBMC replicates and cell subsets were isolated from blood drawn at multiple timepoints before and after both primary and secondary immunization. Results the study describes overall, beyond this receptor: The secondary T-cell response was found to be weaker but faster than the primary response, with a peak reached on day 5 rather than on day 15. A small fraction of clonotypes showed up in both the CD4 and CD8 compartments, probably as a result of convergent recombination. FACS-sorted repertoires could contain abundant contaminating clonotypes from the bulk population, so computational filtering was required. Because only two donors were included in the study, the extent to which the findings can be generalized is limited. Most clones expanded after primary vaccination were re-detected after the booster (around 96% of CD4 and approximately 85% of CD8), suggesting broad memory maintenance.

In light of the paper, this sample's treatment or condition label describes: live attenuated yellow fever vaccine strain. PBMCs were isolated from peripheral blood using a standard Ficoll-Paque protocol. CD4 and CD8 T-cell fractions were isolated with Dynabeads CD4 and CD8 positive selection kits. TriZol was used to extract RNA from bulk PBMCs, from CD4 and CD8 fractions, and from dextramer-positive and dextramer-negative fractions. In this sample, this clonotype turned up many times. The specificity of this receptor is unknown. The sample holds no much larger clone one base away, and base qualities are not on file. Synthesis of TCR cDNA relied on 5'RACE template switching, a step that introduced a universal primer site along with unique molecular identifiers. cDNA synthesis was primed from both the TCR alpha and TCR beta constant segments. Two PCR steps were used to amplify libraries, with sample barcodes and sequencing adapters being added in the second step. Libraries were sequenced on Illumina HiSeq 2500 (2x100 bp) or NovaSeq (2x150 bp). The authors processed their data as follows. MIGEC handled demultiplexing of reads and collapsing into UMI consensus sequences, while MiXCR performed V(D)J alignment. Vaccine-responding clonotypes were identified with edgeR using replicate PBMC samples, with FDR below 0.01 and a log2 fold change above 5 up to day 15 being required. CD4 or CD8 identity was assigned to each bulk clonotype according to whether the clonotype was present at higher abundance in the sequenced CD4 repertoire or the sequenced CD8 repertoire. TCRdb took the public reads, trimmed them with fastp at Q25, ran MiXCR for clone calling and kept in-frame beta chains. When rows share a CDR3 protein, they turn into one entry using the most common DNA and genes. The V and J calls reflect TCRdb's pipeline rather than the authors' work. This sample is represented by 65,000 to 70,000 distinct CDR3 sequences; approximately 5% of them were singletons. The ten largest clones capture under 2.5% of the sample.

Material: CD4+ T cells sorted from PBMCs, obtained roughly 15 days after the first yellow fever vaccination. The TCR originated in a man between 18 and 29 years old who received the YFV17D yellow fever vaccine.

The bases read TGTGCCATCAGTGGGACAGTCACAGATACGCAGTATTTT. Protein translation: CAISGTVTDTQYF. The V and J genes are TRBV10-3 and TRBJ2-3, with TRBD1 as a weak D call on 6 bases. V is clipped by 4 bases and J by 2 bases, and the sequence between their germline boundaries is 7 bases long. Inclusive of the bounding cysteine and phenylalanine, the CDR3 is 13 residues long. The sequence is cut down to CDR3 DNA, 39 bases in frame from base 1. The germline V gene specifies ENHRY as CDR1 and SYGVKD as CDR2.